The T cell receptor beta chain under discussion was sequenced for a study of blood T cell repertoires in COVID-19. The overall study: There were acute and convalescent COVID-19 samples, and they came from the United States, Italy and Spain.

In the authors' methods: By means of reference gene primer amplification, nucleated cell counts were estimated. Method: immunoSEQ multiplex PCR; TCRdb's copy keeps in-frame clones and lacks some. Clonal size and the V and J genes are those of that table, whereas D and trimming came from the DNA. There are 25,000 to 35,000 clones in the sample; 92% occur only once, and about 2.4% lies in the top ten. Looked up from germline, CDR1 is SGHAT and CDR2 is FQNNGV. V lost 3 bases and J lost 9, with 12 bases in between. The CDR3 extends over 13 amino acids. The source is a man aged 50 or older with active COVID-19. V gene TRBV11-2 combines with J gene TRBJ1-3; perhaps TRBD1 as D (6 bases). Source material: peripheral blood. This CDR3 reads CASSFTGLSTIYF. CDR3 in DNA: TGTGCCAGCAGCTTCACAGGGTTAAGCACCATATATTTT.